These 18 T cell receptor beta chains were sequenced from one sample in a study of T cells in Graves' hyperthyroidism and ophthalmopathy. RNA transcripts provided the source from which TCR beta CDR3 regions were amplified. HTBI primers were the set used in a first-round RT-PCR of the TCR CDR3. TCRdb itself ran the multiplex PCR reads through MiXCR, one entry per CDR3 protein. The table records about 280,000 distinct CDR3 sequences, 25% of them present only once. Sequences were obtained from blood. These receptors all stem from a man in his forties or fifties with Graves' hyperthyroidism that later progressed to Graves' ophthalmopathy.

This clonotype showed up many times. V usage is TRBV7-2 and J usage is TRBJ1-5; D ambiguous. V lost 4 bases to trimming and J lost 2 bases, with 6 bases between them. This CDR3 region has 13 residues. CDR1 is SGHTA and CDR2 is FQGNSA in the germline V gene. The CDR3: CASSSGGNQPQHF. The CDR3 DNA reads as TGTGCCAGCAGCTCAGGCGGCAATCAGCCCCAGCATTTT. Full variable domain (missing parts from reference TRBV7-2 and TRBJ1-5): GAGVSQSPSNKVTEKGKDVELRCDPISGHTALYWYRQSLGQGLEFLIYFQGNSAPDKSGLPSDRFSAERTGGSVSTLTIQRTQQEDSAVYLCASSSGGNQPQHFGDGTRLSIL.

This clonotype was seen at least ten times. V gene TRBV2 combines with J gene TRBJ2-7, with D unresolved. Germline CDR1 is SNHLY and CDR2 is FYNNEI. V was trimmed by 8 bases and J by 7 bases, leaving 15 bases between them. The CDR3 has 12 amino acids. The CDR3: CASRFSAGEQYF. DNA of the CDR3: TGTGCCAGCCGGTTCAGCGCTGGGGAGCAGTACTTC.

This clonotype came up many times. This chain uses TRBV12-3 or TRBV12-4 with TRBJ1-5; D is uncertain. The V end was cut by 3 bases, the J end by 0 bases, with 9 bases between. CDR3 length: 15 residues. CDR3 nucleotides: TGTGCCAGCAGTTTGTGGCGAGATAGCAATCAGCCCCAGCATTTT. Its protein product is CASSLWRDSNQPQHF.

The chain carries TRBV6-2 or TRBV6-3 and TRBJ2-5; the D gene is possibly TRBD2 (6 bases). The CDR3 length is 13 residues. Germline V gene data show CDR1 as MNHEY and CDR2 as SVGEGT. V lost 6 bases and J 6 bases, leaving 14 bases between the germline ends. Here the CDR3 reads CASSSGREKTQYF. The CDR3 region has the DNA TGTGCCAGCAGCTCGGGCCGGGAGAAGACCCAGTACTTC.

This clonotype was seen repeatedly, ten times or more. This sequence joins TRBV15 and TRBJ2-5; D might be TRBD2 (5 bases). Trimming removed 3 bases from V and 4 bases from J, with 9 bases in between. Germline assignment: CDR1 LNHNV and CDR2 YYDKDF (reference sequence). The length of the CDR3 is 13 residues. The CDR3 is CATSSHGGETQYF. The CDR3 coding sequence is TGTGCCACCAGCAGCCATGGAGGAGAGACCCAGTACTTC.

V usage is TRBV2 and J usage is TRBJ1-1; D ambiguous. V lost 4 bases and J 6 bases, leaving 6 bases between the germline ends. This CDR3 is built from 11 residues. CDR1 is SNHLY, CDR2 FYNNEI, per germline. DNA of the CDR3: TGTGCCAGCAGTGTCGGCTCTGAAGCTTTCTTT. It is translated as CASSVGSEAFF.

This clonotype has just a few counts. The V and J genes are TRBV7-2 and TRBJ2-5; D is uncertain. The CDR3 covers 15 residues. Germline V lookup: CDR1 SGHTA, CDR2 FQGNSA. Between the trimmed V and J ends, which lost 1 base and 0 bases, there was a span of 9 bases. DNA for the CDR3: TGTGCCAGCAGCTTAGAGTCGAGGTACCAAGAGACCCAGTACTTC. This translates into CASSLESRYQETQYF.

Ten or more counts support this clonotype. V is TRBV27 and J is TRBJ2-5; 10 nucleotides match TRBD2. The germline V gene encodes CDR1 MNHEY and CDR2 SMNVEV (reference sequence). Losses at the gene ends were 7 bases for V and 6 bases for J; bases not matched to a gene: 11. The CDR3 is 15 residues long. The DNA for the CDR3 is TGTGCCAGCATCCCAAGCGGGAGGGCCATGAAGACCCAGTACTTC. Translated, it gives CASIPSGRAMKTQYF.

The sample holds many counts of this clonotype. The chain employs TRBV27 and TRBJ1-1, with D tentatively TRBD1 (5 bases). Germline CDR1 is MNHEY and CDR2 is SMNVEV (reference sequence). The CDR3 is 16 amino acids. The V end was cut by 2 bases, the J end by 7 bases, with 20 bases between. CDR3 protein: CASSLILTDQRGEAFF. The CDR3, as DNA: TGTGCCAGCAGTTTAATCTTGACAGACCAAAGGGGTGAAGCTTTCTTT.

This clonotype was observed many times. V gene TRBV5-1 combines with J gene TRBJ2-2, with a possible D match to TRBD1 (6 bases). The CDR3 totals 15 residues. The germline V and J ends were trimmed by 1 base and 5 bases, with 12 bases remaining between them. The germline V gene has CDR1 SGHRS and CDR2 YFSETQ. This CDR3 is CASSLTTRGTGELFF. DNA of the CDR3: TGCGCCAGCAGCTTGACGACGAGGGGGACCGGGGAGCTGTTTTTT.

CDR3 sequence reads: CASSLVQDYGYTF. The CDR3 coding sequence is TGTGCCAGCAGCTTGGTACAAGACTATGGCTACACCTTC. The V and J genes are TRBV5-4 and TRBJ1-2; D gene ambiguous. CDR1 SGHNT and CDR2 YYREEE come from the germline V gene (reference sequence). The V gene lost 0 bases and the J gene lost 3 bases, with 6 bases spanning the gap. The CDR3 sequence is 13 residues long. The whole variable domain, filled in from reference TRBV5-4 and TRBJ1-2, reads ETGVTQSPTHLIKTRGQQVTLRCSSQSGHNTVSWYQQALGQGPQFIFQYYREEENGRGNFPPRFSGLQFPNYSSELNVNALELDDSALYLCASSLVQDYGYTFGSGTRLTVV.

This chain joins TRBV5-1 and TRBJ2-7; 12 bases line up with TRBD2. The CDR3 sequence is 18 residues long. Germline CDR1 reads SGHRS; CDR2 reads YFSETQ. J lost 3 bases, V lost 3 bases, and 13 bases had no gene match. The CDR3 DNA follows: TGCGCCAGCAGCTATGGGACAAGACTAGCGGGAGAGGGCTACGAGCAGTACTTC. It yields the protein CASSYGTRLAGEGYEQYF.

The V call is TRBV6-5, the J call TRBJ1-1; 9 nucleotides match TRBD1. This CDR3 has 16 amino acids. The J segment lost 5 bases and the V segment lost 2 bases, leaving 9 bases of the junction unmatched. The germline gives CDR1 MNHEY, CDR2 SVGAGI. CDR3 DNA: TGTGCCAGCAGTTACATTCCGGGACAGGGTAGGACTGAAGCTTTCTTT. Translating gives CASSYIPGQGRTEAFF.

This clonotype was seen many times. This sequence joins TRBV6-2 or TRBV6-3 and TRBJ2-7, with D possibly called TRBD1 or TRBD2 (6 bases each). The CDR3 spans 14 residues. V lost 6 bases, J lost 0 bases, and 12 bases lay in between. Germline V gene sequence: CDR1 MNHEY, CDR2 SVGEGT. The CDR3 coding sequence is TGTGCCAGCAGCCCGTCGGGGGCCTCCTACGAGCAGTACTTC. Translated: CASSPSGASYEQYF.

This clonotype occurred many times. The chain links TRBV6-1 to TRBJ2-6, with D possibly being TRBD1 (6 bases). The CDR3 has 18 residues. Germline V gene sequence: CDR1 MNHNS, CDR2 SASEGT. Trimming removed 5 bases from V and 3 bases from J, with 20 bases in between. The CDR3: CASSQRTGQFSGANVLTF. CDR3 nucleotide sequence: TGTGCCAGCAGTCAACGGACCGGACAGTTCAGTGGGGCCAACGTCCTGACTTTC.

This clonotype was recorded many times. V is TRBV12-3 or TRBV12-4 and J is TRBJ1-6; 8 bases match TRBD1. Losses at the gene ends were 5 bases for V and 12 bases for J; bases not matched to a gene: 6. This CDR3 comprises 13 residues. CDR3 protein: CASSLGQALPLHF. The CDR3, as DNA: TGTGCCAGCAGTCTGGGACAGGCCTTACCCCTCCACTTT.

This clonotype was observed a single time. The chain is built from TRBV20-1 and TRBJ2-7; D ambiguous. Looked up from germline, CDR1 is DFQATT and CDR2 is SNEGSKA (reference sequence). The CDR3 totals 14 residues. V was clipped by 3 bases and J by 7 bases, with 19 bases between them. The CDR3 DNA reads as TGCAGTGCTAGTGGAGTGCCGACGCTTCAGGAGCAGTACTTC. Encoded protein: CSASGVPTLQEQYF.

In this sample, this clonotype turned up many times. Germline and junction disagree at one end, which may indicate a read error. J is TRBJ2-5 and V is TRBV6-1; TRBD1 aligns across 10 bases. This CDR3 region has 15 residues. Germline loops: CDR1 MNHNS, CDR2 SASEGT. CDR3 DNA sequence: TGTGCCAGCAGTCAAGCGACAGGGGGCGTAGAGACCCAGTACTTC. Protein product: CASSQATGGVETQYF.